This TCR beta chain was observed in a study of blood T cell repertoires in COVID-19. Seattle researchers signed up patients amid active infection and tracked them longitudinally. CDR3 length: 16 amino acids. CDR1 is MNHEY and CDR2 is SMNVEV in the germline V gene (reference sequence). V was clipped by 1 base and J by 2 bases; unmatched bases: 4. Libraries were prepared by immunoSEQ multiplex PCR; TCRdb keeps only in-frame clonotypes and omits some of them. The top ten clones hold around 16% of a sample with roughly 88,000 clones, around 85% of them seen once. Source material: peripheral blood. The origin of this receptor is a woman aged 60-75 years with COVID-19, enrolled during active disease. The V gene is TRBV27, the J gene TRBJ2-1; TRBD2 aligns across 8 bases. The CDR3 sequence is CASSLYGTRTYNEQFF. The DNA for the CDR3 is TGTGCCAGCAGTTTATACGGGACTAGGACCTACAATGAGCAGTTCTTC.